A few counts support the clone carrying this T cell receptor beta chain. The record originates from a study of blood T cell repertoires in COVID-19. Study context: Acute and convalescent COVID-19 samples came from the United States, Italy and Spain. Sources were T cells, B-cell-depleted T cells, or PBMCs; the material itself was cDNA or gDNA.

As handled by the study authors: Amplified reference gene primers provided the basis for estimating nucleated cell counts. Measured with immunoSEQ multiplex PCR; TCRdb has only the in-frame clones, and not every one. V and J calls and clone size are as listed in that table; D and trimming were resolved from the DNA. In the table there are fewer than 250,000 clones, about 89% of which are singletons. CDR1 KGHSH and CDR2 LQKENI come from the germline V gene. The CDR3 sequence is 15 residues long. V gave up 3 bases and J gave up 2 bases, with 11 bases separating them. Sequences were obtained from peripheral blood. This TCR was recovered from an older woman who had recovered from COVID-19. This chain joins TRBV18 and TRBJ1-3; perhaps TRBD1 as D (5 bases). The CDR3 loop is CASSPDIVTGNTIYF. DNA of the CDR3: TGTGCCAGCTCACCGGACATAGTTACTGGAAACACCATATATTTT.